This passage covers 25 T cell receptor beta chains from one sample sequenced in a study of T cells in localized non-small cell lung cancer. Using immunoSEQ multiplex PCR, the repertoire was profiled, and TCRdb retains in-frame clones only, with some absent. Here the sample spans about 1,200 clones, around 37% being singletons. The input for sequencing was lung tumor tissue, taken before any cancer treatment. These receptors all stem from a male donor aged 60 or over with stage II squamous cell lung carcinoma.

In its sample, this clone is large. The J gene is TRBJ2-1, the V gene TRBV11-3, with unresolved D. Germline lookup yields CDR1 SGHNT and CDR2 YENEEA. The CDR3 has 14 amino acids. V gave up 3 bases and J gave up 3 bases, with 9 bases separating them. The CDR3 DNA reads TGTGCCAGCAGCTTGAGGCCTTTCTACAATGAGCAGTTCTTC. Translation: CASSLRPFYNEQFF.

Relative to its sample, this clone is medium-sized. The V gene is TRBV6-8, the J gene TRBJ2-5, with TRBD1 matching 7 bases. CDR3 length: 15 amino acids. The germline V gene encodes CDR1 MNHGY and CDR2 SAAAGT. V shed 5 bases and J 2 bases; nucleotides not matched to a gene: 8. CDR3 amino acids: CASSPRTGEQETQYF. CDR3 bases: TGTGCCAGCAGTCCCCGAACAGGGGAACAAGAGACCCAGTACTTC.

The V call is TRBV30, the J call TRBJ2-5; 7 bases fit TRBD2. The CDR3 has 16 residues. The germline V gene has CDR1 GTSNPN and CDR2 SVGIG (reference sequence). With V trimmed by 2 bases and J by 2 bases, 11 bases remained unmatched. CDR3 sequence: CAWSSGTGGPQETQYF. The CDR3 bases are TGTGCCTGGAGTTCGGGAACGGGAGGACCTCAAGAGACCCAGTACTTC.

The genes are TRBV11-3 and TRBJ2-1, with 7 positions matching TRBD1. V lost 4 bases and J lost 7; bases outside the gene matches: 13. From germline, CDR1 is SGHNT and CDR2 YENEEA. This CDR3 comprises 16 residues. The CDR3 coding sequence is TGTGCCAGCAGCTCCAAGGAAGGGGGCATTGTAAATGAGCAGTTCTTC. Protein product: CASSSKEGGIVNEQFF.

There are a few counts of this clone. Written as DNA, the CDR3 is TGTGCCAGCAGTTTTACAGGTAGCAATCAGCCCCAGCATTTT. This translates into CASSFTGSNQPQHF. The chain is built from TRBV6-8 and TRBJ1-5, with a possible D match to TRBD1 (5 bases). The V gene's germline CDR1 is MNHGY and CDR2 SAAAGT. The V gene lost 4 bases and the J gene lost 0 bases, with 7 bases spanning the gap. The length of the CDR3 is 14 residues.

This chain links TRBV6-8 with TRBJ1-1, with D possibly matching TRBD1 (5 bases). The length of the CDR3 is 15 residues. The V end was cut by 7 bases, the J end by 1 base, with 16 bases between. From germline, CDR1 is MNHGY and CDR2 SAAAGT. The CDR3 DNA reads as TGTGCCAGCAAACCAGACAGCCACCCGAACACTGAAGCTTTCTTT. Its translation is CASKPDSHPNTEAFF.

This clone was counted between two and nine times. The rearrangement joins TRBV9 to TRBJ2-7, with TRBD2 as a possible D gene (6 bases). The length of the CDR3 is 13 residues. V was shortened by 4 bases and J by 13 bases, with 21 bases between the two germline ends. CDR1 is SGDLS and CDR2 is YYNGEE in the germline V gene. CDR3 region: CASSLTGTGTYYF. DNA for the CDR3: TGTGCCAGCAGCCTTACCGGGACTGGGACCTATTACTTC. Full variable domain (outside the CDR3, taken from reference TRBV9 and TRBJ2-7): DSGVTQTPKHLITATGQRVTLRCSPRSGDLSVYWYQQSLDQGLQFLIQYYNGEERAKGNILERFSAQQFPDLHSELNLSSLELGDSALYFCASSLTGTGTYYFGPGTRLTVT.

By sample fraction, this clone is medium-sized. The chain has TRBV11-3 and TRBJ2-5; the D is unclear. Germline values: CDR1 SGHNT, CDR2 YENEEA. V was trimmed by 3 bases and J by 5 bases, leaving 16 bases between them. The CDR3 length is 15 residues. CDR3 sequence reads: CASSFSRGIGETQYF. The CDR3 DNA sequence: TGTGCCAGCAGCTTTAGCCGTGGAATTGGGGAGACCCAGTACTTC.

Judged by abundance, this clone is medium-sized (0.01 to 0.1%). The rearrangement links TRBV11-3 to TRBJ2-6; D possibly uses TRBD1 or TRBD2 (5 bases each). V dropped 3 bases and J dropped 0 bases, with 6 bases sitting between them. CDR3 length: 15 residues. Germline lookup yields CDR1 SGHNT and CDR2 YENEEA. The CDR3 is CASSLGTSGANVLTF. In nucleotides, the CDR3 is TGTGCCAGCAGCTTGGGGACCTCTGGGGCCAACGTCCTGACTTTC.

This sequence joins TRBV30 and TRBJ2-2, with a possible D match to TRBD1 (6 bases). The CDR3 extends over 14 amino acids. Germline V gene lookup returns CDR1 GTSNPN and CDR2 SVGIG (reference sequence). V was shortened by 1 base and J by 4 bases, with 10 bases between the two germline ends. The DNA for the CDR3 is TGTGCCTGGAGTGCAGGGGAGTTCACCGGGGAGCTGTTTTTT. Translating gives CAWSAGEFTGELFF.

V gene TRBV14 combines with J gene TRBJ2-4; D uncertain. Germline values: CDR1 SGHDN, CDR2 FVKESK. This CDR3 contains 12 residues. V shed 4 bases and J shed 2 bases, with 3 bases lying between them. CDR3 nucleotide sequence: TGTGCCAGCAGCCGAACCAAAAACATTCAGTACTTC. As protein: CASSRTKNIQYF.

CDR3 amino acids: CALSGGFLNTEAFF. DNA of the CDR3: TGTGCCCTCTCCGGGGGTTTTCTGAACACTGAAGCTTTCTTT. The chain combines TRBV19 with TRBJ1-1, with TRBD1 as a possible D gene (5 bases). There are 14 residues in the CDR3. Germline CDR1 and CDR2: LNHDA and SQIVND (reference sequence). Trimming cost V 11 bases and J 0 bases, with 16 bases left between them.

V and J are TRBV30 and TRBJ1-2; D is ambiguous. The CDR3 length is 11 residues. Germline V gene data show CDR1 as GTSNPN and CDR2 as SVGIG (reference sequence). V was cut by 3 bases and J by 10 bases, with 12 bases left in between. The CDR3: CAWSKGRDYTF. The CDR3, as DNA: TGTGCCTGGAGCAAAGGCCGCGACTACACCTTC.

The rearrangement uses TRBV6-8 and TRBJ1-1, with D unresolved. This CDR3 comprises 14 residues. Germline V gene data show CDR1 as MNHGY and CDR2 as SAAAGT. Deletions cut 0 bases from V and 0 bases from J, with 5 bases between. CDR3 in DNA: TGTGCCAGCAGTTACTCGTTGATGAACACTGAAGCTTTCTTT. Its translation: CASSYSLMNTEAFF.

This clone is medium-sized. The chain couples TRBV6-8 to TRBJ2-7; 9 positions agree with TRBD2. Trimming took 8 bases from V and 2 from J; bases not matched to a gene: 10. Germline values: CDR1 MNHGY, CDR2 SAAAGT. CDR3 length: 15 residues. CDR3 amino acids: CASELLAGPAYEQYF. CDR3 DNA sequence: TGTGCCAGCGAACTTCTAGCGGGGCCCGCCTACGAGCAGTACTTC.

V usage is TRBV28 and J usage is TRBJ2-2; D remains ambiguous. This CDR3 region has 14 residues. Trimming shortened V by 5 bases and J by 0 bases, and 7 bases separated the two germline ends. The germline CDR1 and CDR2 sequences are MDHEN and SYDVKM. The CDR3 nucleotides are TGTGCCAGCAGTCCAGACTCGAACACCGGGGAGCTGTTTTTT. Protein sequence: CASSPDSNTGELFF.

The chain recombines TRBV15 with TRBJ2-7; 9 bases fit TRBD1. Germline assignment: CDR1 LNHNV and CDR2 YYDKDF (reference sequence). The CDR3 is 15 amino acids. Trimming at V came to 0 bases and at J to 2 bases, leaving 2 bases not matched to a gene. The CDR3 sequence is CATSREQGAAYEQYF. CDR3 DNA: TGTGCCACCAGCAGAGAACAGGGGGCGGCCTACGAGCAGTACTTC.

In this sample, this clone is medium-sized. The chain employs TRBV11-3 and TRBJ2-7, with TRBD2 matching over 9 bases. Germline V gene lookup returns CDR1 SGHNT and CDR2 YENEEA. The CDR3 consists of 17 residues. V shed 5 bases, J shed 4 bases, and the junction held 15 bases outside the gene matches. The CDR3 coding sequence is TGTGCCAGCAGCACATGGGCTCCGGCTAGCGGGGTATACGAGCAGTACTTC. Amino acid sequence: CASSTWAPASGVYEQYF. The full variable domain, its missing parts supplied by reference TRBV11-3 and TRBJ2-7, is EAGVVQSPRYKIIEKKQPVAFWCNPISGHNTLYWYLQNLGQGPELLIRYENEEAVDDSQLPKDRFSAERLKGVDSTLKIQPAELGDSAVYLCASSTWAPASGVYEQYFGPGTRLTVT.

V usage is TRBV28 and J usage is TRBJ2-2; unclear D gene. The CDR3 runs 15 residues. Looked up from germline, CDR1 is MDHEN and CDR2 is SYDVKM. Trimming pared 3 bases from V and 1 base from J, leaving 9 bases between. Here the CDR3 DNA reads TGTGCCAGCAGTTTTTCCAGCTTGAACACCGGGGAGCTGTTTTTT. This gives the protein CASSFSSLNTGELFF.

As to this clone: The junction departs from the called germline gene at one end, perhaps through a read error. J is TRBJ2-4 and V is TRBV14; possibly TRBD1 for D (7 bases). CDR3 length equals 13 residues. Looked up from germline, CDR1 is SGHDN and CDR2 is FVKESK. CDR3 nucleotide sequence: TGTGTCAGCAGCCAAGATCGGGGGACAGTCAAATTCTTC. Its translation is CVSSQDRGTVKFF. The complete variable domain, with remaining parts taken from reference TRBV14 and TRBJ2-4, reads EAGVTQFPSHSVIEKGQTVTLRCDPISGHDNLYWYRRVMGKEIKFLLHFVKESKQDESGMPNNRFLAERTGGTYSTLKVQPAELEDSGVYFCVSSQDRGTVKFFGAGTRLSVL.

Only a few counts were recorded for this clone. V is TRBV6-8 and J is TRBJ2-7, with D possibly being TRBD1 or TRBD2 (5 bases each). This CDR3 has 12 amino acids. Germline CDR1 and CDR2: MNHGY and SAAAGT. V was shortened by 6 bases and J by 5 bases, with 11 bases between the two germline ends. The CDR3: CASRRGGDEQYF. CDR3 nucleotides: TGTGCCAGCAGGAGGGGTGGCGACGAGCAGTACTTC.

This clone was observed a handful of times. Other DNA sequences of this sample code for an identical CDR3. This chain links TRBV11-3 with TRBJ1-3; D may be TRBD1 (6 bases). Trimming cost V 5 bases and J 4 bases, with 15 bases left between them. CDR3 length: 15 amino acids. The germline V gene encodes CDR1 SGHNT and CDR2 YENEEA. CDR3 in DNA: TGTGCCAGCAGCCTGGAACAGGGCCGCGGAAACACCATATATTTT. Its translation: CASSLEQGRGNTIYF. The whole variable domain, remainder taken from reference TRBV11-3 and TRBJ1-3, is EAGVVQSPRYKIIEKKQPVAFWCNPISGHNTLYWYLQNLGQGPELLIRYENEEAVDDSQLPKDRFSAERLKGVDSTLKIQPAELGDSAVYLCASSLEQGRGNTIYFGEGSWLTVV.

V and J are TRBV25-1 and TRBJ2-7; 9 bases fit TRBD1. With 0 bases clipped from V and 3 bases from J, the junction kept 6 bases outside the gene matches. This CDR3 spans 16 amino acids. CDR1 and CDR2 (germline): MGHDK, SYGVNS. CDR3 amino acids: CASSEYTGQGVYEQYF. CDR3 coding DNA: TGTGCCAGCAGTGAATACACGGGACAGGGAGTCTACGAGCAGTACTTC.

There are a few counts of this clone. The rearrangement links TRBV6-8 to TRBJ2-5; D gene uncertain. Germline CDR1 and CDR2: MNHGY and SAAAGT. V lost 2 bases and J 5 bases, leaving 15 bases between the germline ends. This CDR3 contains 15 residues. DNA for the CDR3: TGTGCCAGCAGTTACGGGCTAGATTTTAGGGAGACCCAGTACTTC. It is translated as CASSYGLDFRETQYF.

The J gene is TRBJ1-5, the V gene TRBV6-8, with D perhaps TRBD1 (5 bases). CDR3 size: 14 residues. Germline V gene sequence: CDR1 MNHGY, CDR2 SAAAGT. V was trimmed by 2 bases and J by 3 bases, leaving 8 bases between them. CDR3 amino acids: CASSYVGPNQPQHF. The CDR3, as DNA: TGTGCCAGCAGTTACGTGGGGCCCAATCAGCCCCAGCATTTT.